A selection of T cell receptor beta chains follows, all from one sample in a study of blood T cell repertoires in COVID-19. Sequenced by immunoSEQ multiplex PCR; TCRdb stores in-frame clones only, minus some. The data show roughly 180,000 clones, with nearly 85% seen just once and under 5.5% held by the top ten. The sample taken for sequencing was peripheral blood. The receptors here all came from a woman in her 30s with acute or convalescent COVID-19. The CDR3 runs from the conserved cysteine through the conserved F or W. Fields, in order: V gene, clone size, J gene, D gene, CDR3 DNA, CDR3 protein. The D gene is left open where the match is weak. Clone size, where shown, is once, few, many, or a class for clones that have expanded.

>TRBV3-1/TRBV3-2|few|TRBJ1-2|.
TGTGCCAGCAGCTTCTTAAGGGGCGACTATGGCTACACCTTC
CASSFLRGDYGYTF
>TRBV18|once|TRBJ2-7|.
TGTGCCAGCTCAATCGCCTACGAGCAGTACTTC
CASSIAYEQYF
>TRBV3-1/TRBV3-2|.|TRBJ1-1|TRBD1
TGTGCCAGCAGCCCTCAACTGACAGGGTGGGGTGAAGCTTTCTTT
CASSPQLTGWGEAFF
>TRBV2|.|TRBJ1-1|TRBD1
TGCCTCGGGACAGGGAACACTGAAGCTTTCTTT
CLGTGNTEAFF
>TRBV15|few|TRBJ1-1|.
TGTGCCACCAGCAGCAAAGGGGGCACTGAAGCTTTCTTT
CATSSKGGTEAFF
>TRBV27|.|TRBJ2-3|TRBD2
TGTGCCAGCAGTTTGCGGGAGAAGGGTACAGATACGCAGTATTTT
CASSLREKGTDTQYF
>TRBV7-2|.|TRBJ1-1|.
TGTGCCAGCAGCTTCATGGGGGCCCCGAACACTGAAGCTTTCTTT
CASSFMGAPNTEAFF
>TRBV7-2|.|TRBJ2-7|.
TGTGCCAGCAGCCCTCGGGGTAGCGCTCCGTACGAGCAGTACTTC
CASSPRGSAPYEQYF
>TRBV30|.|TRBJ1-5|TRBD1
TGTGCCTGGAGTCTCAACGGACAGGGGGATCAGCCCCAGCATTTT
CAWSLNGQGDQPQHF
>TRBV5-6|.|TRBJ2-1|TRBD2
TGTGCCAGCAGTCGCATATGGACTAGCGGGGGCAATGAGCAGTTCTTC
CASSRIWTSGGNEQFF
>TRBV4-1|.|TRBJ2-1|TRBD2
TGCGCCAGCAGCCAAGGGTCAGGACTAGCGGGTTTCTATGAGCAGTTCTTC
CASSQGSGLAGFYEQFF
>TRBV2|.|TRBJ2-3|TRBD1
TGTGCCAGCAGGGCTCGGACAGGGCCGGCAGATACGCAGTATTTT
CASRARTGPADTQYF
>TRBV9|few|TRBJ1-5|.
TGTGCCAGCAGCGTAGACGGTTATAGCAATCAGCCCCAGCATTTT
CASSVDGYSNQPQHF
>TRBV4-2|.|TRBJ1-3|TRBD1
TGTGCCAGCAGCCAATCCGGGGGACAGGGGGCAGGAAACACCATATATTTT
CASSQSGGQGAGNTIYF
>TRBV28|.|TRBJ2-7|TRBD1
TGTGCCACTTCCCGGGACAGGGGGACCTACGAGCAGTACTTC
CATSRDRGTYEQYF
>TRBV27|.|TRBJ1-2|TRBD1
TGTGCCAGCAGTTCCACAGGGGGCTCTCGTGTCTATGGCTACACCTTC
CASSSTGGSRVYGYTF
>TRBV7-9|few|TRBJ1-6|.
TGTGCCAGCACCAATATTGGGGCAGTTGGCCCTAATTCACCCCTCCACTTT
CASTNIGAVGPNSPLHF
>TRBV4-2|.|TRBJ1-4|.
TGTGCCAGCAGCCCTGAACATTGGGGCCTTGGGGAAAAACTGTTTTTT
CASSPEHWGLGEKLFF
>TRBV7-6|few|TRBJ2-7|TRBD2
TGTGCCAGCAGCTTAGGGCGGGGGAGCGGCGAGCAGTACTTC
CASSLGRGSGEQYF
>TRBV5-1|.|TRBJ2-1|TRBD2
TGCGCCAGCAGCCCCGCAGAGCGGGGTGGGGGTCGTGAGCAGTTCTTC
CASSPAERGGGREQFF